These 26 T cell receptor beta chains originate from one sample sequenced in a study of TIL therapy for anti-PD-1-resistant metastatic lung cancer. Time point specified: pre-treatment sample, taken before nivolumab and TIL therapy. This was the immunoSEQ v3 assay. Generated by immunoSEQ multiplex PCR, the TCRdb table keeps only in-frame clones and is missing some. The data show 40,000 to 55,000 clones, roughly 85% seen once. The input for sequencing was blood, taken at baseline. Receptors were obtained from a woman aged 30 to 85 with non-small cell lung cancer.

The CDR3 loop reads CASSLLPFGYTF. CDR3 DNA: TGTGCCAGCAGTCTATTACCCTTTGGCTACACCTTC. The chain has TRBV5-6 and TRBJ1-2; D remains unclear. The length of the CDR3 is 12 residues. CDR1 and CDR2 from the germline V gene are SGHDT and YYEEEE. Trimming removed 5 bases from V and 7 bases from J, with 12 bases in between.

This clone appeared a few times. The chain carries TRBV5-6 and TRBJ2-2; D gene ambiguous. V lost 6 bases and J lost 3, with 9 bases in between. This CDR3 has 13 residues. CDR1 is SGHDT, CDR2 YYEEEE, per germline. CDR3 in amino acids: CASTRPDTGELFF. The CDR3 region has the DNA TGTGCCAGCACAAGGCCGGACACCGGGGAGCTGTTTTTT.

In this sample, this clone turned up a few times. The chain is built from TRBV7-9 and TRBJ1-5; possible D gene TRBD1, 6 bases. The CDR3 extends over 13 amino acids. Germline V lookup: CDR1 SEHNR, CDR2 FQNEAQ (reference sequence). V lost 4 bases and J lost 5, with 9 bases in between. CDR3 loop: CASSWTAYQPQHF. The CDR3 region has the DNA TGTGCCAGCAGCTGGACAGCTTATCAGCCCCAGCATTTT.

J is TRBJ2-7 and V is TRBV6-5, with 7 bases aligning to TRBD1. Germline V gene data show CDR1 as MNHEY and CDR2 as SVGAGI. CDR3 length: 14 residues. Trimming removed 8 bases from V and 3 bases from J; junction bases left unmatched: 10. CDR3 amino acids: CASGLRGLDYEQYF. DNA of the CDR3: TGTGCCAGCGGCCTTAGGGGGCTAGACTACGAGCAGTACTTC.

The CDR3 sequence: CASSQVPYGGDTQYF. CDR3 nucleotide sequence: TGCGCCAGCAGCCAAGTTCCCTACGGGGGAGATACGCAGTATTTT. The genes are TRBV4-3 and TRBJ2-3, with TRBD2 as a possible D gene (6 bases). Germline V gives CDR1 LGHNA, CDR2 YSLEER. Trimming took off 1 base at V and 5 bases at J, with 13 bases between the two ends. The CDR3 is 15 amino acids.

The chain links TRBV28 to TRBJ1-1; D is undetermined. This CDR3 region has 14 residues. V was trimmed by 4 bases and J by 0 bases, leaving 9 bases between them. The germline gives CDR1 MDHEN, CDR2 SYDVKM. The CDR3 bases are TGTGCCAGCAGTTCCACCCAGATGAACACTGAAGCTTTCTTT. It translates to CASSSTQMNTEAFF.

The gene calls are TRBV7-9 and TRBJ1-2, with TRBD1 matching 7 bases. V was clipped by 2 bases and J by 8 bases; unmatched bases: 5. The V gene's germline CDR1 is SEHNR and CDR2 FQNEAQ (reference sequence). The CDR3 is made up of 13 amino acids. CDR3 sequence reads: CASSLTGVGGYTF. The CDR3 bases are TGTGCCAGCAGCTTAACAGGGGTCGGGGGCTACACCTTC. Looking up the rest from reference TRBV7-9 and TRBJ1-2 gives the full variable domain: DTGVSQNPRHKITKRGQNVTFRCDPISEHNRLYWYRQTLGQGPEFLTYFQNEAQLEKSRLLSDRFSAERPKGSFSTLEIQRTEQGDSAMYLCASSLTGVGGYTFGSGTRLTVV.

This chain joins TRBV19 and TRBJ1-4; tentatively, D is TRBD1 (5 bases). V lost 5 bases, J lost 8 bases, and 15 bases lay in between. There are 14 residues in the CDR3. The germline V gene encodes CDR1 LNHDA and CDR2 SQIVND (reference sequence). The CDR3 protein is CASSWGRLGEKLFF. In DNA, the CDR3 is TGTGCCAGTAGTTGGGGACGCTTAGGCGAAAAACTGTTTTTT.

The rearrangement joins TRBV11-2 to TRBJ2-1; D may match TRBD1 or TRBD2 (5 bases each). Germline V CDR1 and CDR2: SGHAT, FQNNGV. The CDR3 spans 18 residues. Trimming took off 4 bases at V and 0 bases at J, with 19 bases between the two ends. CDR3 nucleotide sequence: TGTGCCAGCAGCTCGAACGCCGGGGCCAGCCTCTCCTACAATGAGCAGTTCTTC. The encoded protein is CASSSNAGASLSYNEQFF. The full variable domain, in which reference TRBV11-2 and TRBJ2-1 provide the parts outside the CDR3, is EAGVAQSPRYKIIEKRQSVAFWCNPISGHATLYWYQQILGQGPKLLIQFQNNGVVDDSQLPKDRFSAERLKGVDSTLKIQPAKLEDSAVYLCASSSNAGASLSYNEQFFGPGTRLTVL.

In this sample, this clone turned up a few times. J is TRBJ2-1 and V is TRBV6-6; 12 bases match TRBD2. The junction had 3 bases not matched to a gene; V was cut back by 5 bases and J by 4 bases. Germline assignment: CDR1 MNHNY and CDR2 SVGAGI (reference sequence). The CDR3 runs to 15 residues. The CDR3 bases are TGTGCCAGCAGTAATGGACTAGCGGGGTACAATGAGCAGTTCTTC. Protein product: CASSNGLAGYNEQFF.

The rearrangement links TRBV19 to TRBJ1-2, with D possibly TRBD1 on 6 matching bases. Germline CDR1 and CDR2: LNHDA and SQIVND (reference sequence). V lost 5 bases to trimming and J lost 4 bases, with 14 bases between them. The CDR3 spans 14 residues. The CDR3 protein is CASSYDRFLYGYTF. DNA for the CDR3: TGTGCCAGTAGTTACGACAGGTTTCTCTATGGCTACACCTTC.

The chain recombines TRBV28 with TRBJ1-1; D unclear. The V gene's germline CDR1 is MDHEN and CDR2 SYDVKM. Trimming removed 6 bases from V and 8 bases from J, with 16 bases in between. The CDR3 consists of 13 residues. The CDR3 region has the DNA TGTGCCAGCAGCCAAAGTATGACCCGCGAAGCTTTCTTT. Translation: CASSQSMTREAFF.

This chain joins TRBV5-6 and TRBJ2-7; no clear D. The CDR3 is made up of 12 amino acids. Trimming took off 3 bases at V and 7 bases at J, with 11 bases between the two ends. Germline lookup yields CDR1 SGHDT and CDR2 YYEEEE. In nucleotides, the CDR3 is TGTGCCAGCAGCTCGGCCGGCAATGAGCAGTACTTC. It specifies CASSSAGNEQYF.

V gene TRBV11-2 combines with J gene TRBJ2-1; D gene uncertain. This CDR3 region has 17 residues. Trimming took 0 bases from V and 4 from J, leaving 16 bases between them. In germline, CDR1 is SGHAT, CDR2 FQNNGV. CDR3 sequence (DNA): TGTGCCAGCAGCTTAGATGTAGGCGCAGGTGCGTACAATGAGCAGTTCTTC. This encodes CASSLDVGAGAYNEQFF.

This clone was observed a handful of times. The chain has TRBV2 and TRBJ2-1; 8 nucleotides align to TRBD2. CDR3 length: 15 residues. With 6 bases clipped from V and 0 bases from J, the junction kept 4 bases outside the gene matches. From germline, CDR1 is SNHLY and CDR2 FYNNEI. Here the CDR3 reads CASRTGTSSYNEQFF. CDR3 in DNA: TGTGCCAGCAGGACTGGGACTAGCTCCTACAATGAGCAGTTCTTC.

There are a few counts of this clone. V is TRBV19 and J is TRBJ1-6, with D hard to call. Germline V gene sequence: CDR1 LNHDA, CDR2 SQIVND (reference sequence). V gave up 10 bases and J gave up 7 bases, with 23 bases separating them. The CDR3 length is 16 residues. The CDR3 DNA is TGTGCCACTCAAACCGCGGGAGGAACGCTAAATTCACCCCTCCACTTT. This codes for CATQTAGGTLNSPLHF.

The V gene is TRBV30, the J gene TRBJ1-6; D is unclear. V was pared by 5 bases and J by 7 bases, with 12 bases between. Germline V lookup: CDR1 GTSNPN, CDR2 SVGIG (reference sequence). This CDR3 comprises 13 residues. The CDR3: CAWGVNTNSPLHF. The CDR3 DNA sequence: TGTGCCTGGGGAGTGAATACCAATTCACCCCTCCACTTT.

This clone was counted a few times. The chain has TRBV14 and TRBJ2-5; maybe TRBD2 (6 bases). The CDR3 contains 14 residues. Germline CDR1 is SGHDN and CDR2 is FVKESK. Deletions cut 3 bases from V and 3 bases from J, with 11 bases between. CDR3 loop: CASSHSGAEETQYF. The CDR3 nucleotides read TGTGCCAGCAGCCATAGCGGAGCAGAAGAGACCCAGTACTTC.

This chain joins TRBV11-2 and TRBJ2-1; 7 bases agree with TRBD1. V was pared by 4 bases and J by 4 bases, with 7 bases of the junction left unmatched. In germline, CDR1 is SGHAT, CDR2 FQNNGV. The CDR3 length is 15 residues. The CDR3 sequence: CASSSPGQPYNEQFF. CDR3 nucleotides: TGTGCCAGCAGCTCCCCGGGACAGCCTTACAATGAGCAGTTCTTC.

The chain is built from TRBV4-3 and TRBJ2-3; D is possibly TRBD1 (5 bases). V lost 0 bases, J lost 0 bases, and 16 bases lay in between. Per germline, CDR1 LGHNA and CDR2 YSLEER. The CDR3 has 18 amino acids. The CDR3 DNA reads as TGCGCCAGCAGCCAAGATGGGCAGGGCATAGGGAGCACAGATACGCAGTATTTT. Encoded protein: CASSQDGQGIGSTDTQYF.

This chain connects TRBV12-2 to TRBJ2-3; the listed D gene, TRBD2, was not tested against the DNA. TRBV12-2 is listed as a pseudogene. The CDR3 sequence is 14 residues long. CDR3 sequence reads: CASRLAGGPDTQYF. CDR3 nucleotides: TGTGCAAGTCGCTTAGCGGGAGGGCCTGATACGCAGTATTTT.

The chain links TRBV5-1 to TRBJ1-1; 7 bases line up with TRBD1. The CDR3 extends over 15 amino acids. Germline CDR1 SGHRS, CDR2 YFSETQ. V gave up 3 bases and J gave up 2 bases; unmatched junction bases: 7. The CDR3 sequence: CASSYATGHNTEAFF. The CDR3 DNA is TGCGCCAGCAGCTACGCGACAGGGCACAACACTGAAGCTTTCTTT.

J is TRBJ2-7 and V is TRBV10-3; D call uncertain. This CDR3 region has 10 residues. Trimming shortened V by 11 bases and J by 5 bases, and 10 bases separated the two germline ends. In germline, CDR1 is ENHRY, CDR2 SYGVKD. The CDR3 DNA reads as TGTGCCCCCCTCCAGGACGAGCAGTACTTC. Translation: CAPLQDEQYF.

V and J are TRBV14 and TRBJ1-2; weak D call: TRBD1 (5 bases). This CDR3 is built from 15 residues. The germline V gene encodes CDR1 SGHDN and CDR2 FVKESK. The ends were cut back, 2 bases at V and 3 bases at J, with 13 bases in the middle. CDR3 region: CASSQSLRGDYGYTF. CDR3 DNA: TGTGCCAGCAGCCAAAGCCTAAGAGGGGACTATGGCTACACCTTC.

The chain is built from TRBV6-6 and TRBJ2-1; D not resolved. This CDR3 region has 11 residues. CDR1 is MNHNY, CDR2 SVGAGI, per germline (reference sequence). With 7 bases removed from V and 5 bases from J, the gap between germline ends came to 6 bases. This CDR3 is CASNMNNEQFF. As DNA, the CDR3 is TGTGCCAGCAACATGAACAATGAGCAGTTCTTC.

The chain is built from TRBV27 and TRBJ1-2; D might be TRBD1 (6 bases). The CDR3 consists of 14 residues. V was clipped by 8 bases and J by 4 bases, with 17 bases between them. Germline V gene data show CDR1 as MNHEY and CDR2 as SMNVEV (reference sequence). The DNA for the CDR3 is TGTGCCAGCGGAAGGGGGGCGGGTAGCTATGGCTACACCTTC. Amino acids: CASGRGAGSYGYTF.